The next 14 T cell receptor beta chains were all read from a single sample in a study of tumor and adjacent non-tumor tissue in lung cancer. The template was RNA from unsorted bulk tissue. TCRbeta libraries were built with three rounds of nested PCR, modified from ARM-PCR. MiXCR, applied by TCRdb to the multiplex PCR reads, yields one record per CDR3 protein. The sample carries about 68,000 distinct CDR3 sequences, roughly three fifths recorded once. Material for sequencing was lung tumor tissue. These receptors all stem from a man in his forties or fifties with non-small cell lung cancer.

J is TRBJ2-5 and V is TRBV6-2 or TRBV6-3; 11 positions agree with TRBD1. The CDR3 has 15 amino acids. J was trimmed by 5 bases and V by 10 bases; bases with no gene match: 12. CDR1 is MNHEY, CDR2 SVGEGT, per germline. CDR3 loop: CATRTGQGDWETQYF. CDR3 in DNA: TGTGCCACCAGGACGGGACAGGGGGACTGGGAGACCCAGTACTTC.

Here the CDR3 reads CASSQAHECYEQYF. In DNA, the CDR3 is TGTGCCAGCAGCCAGGCCCATGAGTGCTACGAGCAGTACTTC. The V call is TRBV4-2, the J call TRBJ2-7, with D unclear. V dropped 3 bases and J dropped 3 bases, with 12 bases sitting between them. CDR3 length equals 14 residues. The germline V gene encodes CDR1 LGHNA and CDR2 YNFKEQ.

This clonotype was observed a few times. The gene calls are TRBV11-1 and TRBJ2-5; 12 nucleotides line up with TRBD2. Germline values: CDR1 SGHAT, CDR2 FQDESV (reference sequence). The CDR3 runs to 16 residues. Written as DNA, the CDR3 is TGTGTTAGCAGTTCCTGGACTAGCGGGATACAAGAGACCCAGTACTTC. This codes for CVSSSWTSGIQETQYF. Full variable domain (missing parts from reference TRBV11-1 and TRBJ2-5): EAEVAQSPRYKITEKSQAVAFWCDPISGHATLYWYRQILGQGPELLVQFQDESVVDDSQLPKDRFSAERLKGVDSTLKIQPAELGDSAMYLCVSSSWTSGIQETQYFGPGTRLLVL.

In regard to this clonotype: This may come from a read error, since a much larger clone is one base off. The chain couples TRBV29-1 to TRBJ1-1; D unresolved. The CDR3 spans 12 residues. The V gene's germline CDR1 is SQVTM and CDR2 ANQGSEA. The CDR3 loop is CGGGSRYTEAFF. CDR3 sequence (DNA): TGCGGCGGCGGGTCCCGATATACTGAAGCTTTCTTT.

This clonotype was detected only a few times. The chain carries TRBV20-1 and TRBJ2-7; D is possibly TRBD1 or TRBD2 (5 bases each). Germline lookup yields CDR1 DFQATT and CDR2 SNEGSKA (reference sequence). The CDR3 length is 15 residues. The V and J ends lost 8 bases and 0 bases respectively, with 20 bases between them. CDR3 DNA: TGCAGTCCCGGGGTACAAGACAGAAACTCCTACGAGCAGTACTTC. Translated, it gives CSPGVQDRNSYEQYF.

This clonotype was picked up many times. This sequence joins TRBV29-1 and TRBJ2-5, with TRBD2 as a possible D gene (7 bases). The germline V and J ends were trimmed by 6 bases and 4 bases, with 12 bases remaining between them. CDR1 and CDR2 from the germline V gene are SQVTM and ANQGSEA. This CDR3 region has 12 residues. The CDR3 reads CSVGGARETQYF. The CDR3 bases are TGCAGCGTGGGGGGGGCGAGAGAGACCCAGTACTTC.

Concerning this clonotype: Being one base from a much bigger clone, this may be a read error. This chain connects TRBV6-6 to TRBJ2-3; unclear D gene. From germline, CDR1 is MNHNY and CDR2 SVGAGI (reference sequence). The CDR3 is 15 amino acids. In nucleotides, the CDR3 is TGTGCCAGCAGTCCACAAGGAATTGCCACAGATACGCAGTGTTTT. Its translation is CASSPQGIATDTQCF.

This clonotype was observed many times. The chain joins TRBV5-4 to TRBJ2-7, with D unresolved. CDR1 SGHNT and CDR2 YYREEE come from the germline V gene (reference sequence). V was shortened by 0 bases and J by 6 bases, with 7 bases between the two germline ends. This CDR3 has 12 amino acids. CDR3 nucleotide sequence: TGTGCCAGCAGCTTGGGGGTGGGCGAGCAGTACTTC. It specifies CASSLGVGEQYF.

As concerns this clonotype: This may come from a read error, since a much larger clone is one base off. The V and J genes are TRBV29-1 and TRBJ2-1, with D tentatively TRBD1 (6 bases). Trimming cost V 6 bases and J 9 bases, with 12 bases left between them. The germline V gene has CDR1 SQVTM and CDR2 ANQGSEA. The CDR3 length is 11 residues. CDR3 bases: TGCAGCGTCGTCACAGGGTTTGAGCAGTTCTTC. It is translated as CSVVTGFEQFF.

In its sample, this clonotype was seen a few times. The CDR3 nucleotides are TGTGCCAGCTTTACGGACAGGGGGTTCAGTGAGCAGTTCTTC. The encoded protein is CASFTDRGFSEQFF. The chain joins TRBV25-1 to TRBJ2-1, with 10 bases aligning to TRBD1. Trimming at V came to 8 bases and at J to 9 bases, leaving 10 bases not matched to a gene. Germline V gene lookup returns CDR1 MGHDK and CDR2 SYGVNS. The CDR3 spans 14 residues.

This clonotype appeared once. DNA of the CDR3: TGTGCCAGCAGTTACGCTGCAAGCAATCAGCCTCGGCATTTT. As protein: CASSYAASNQPRHF. This chain joins TRBV6-5 and TRBJ1-5; D remains ambiguous. The germline V gene encodes CDR1 MNHEY and CDR2 SVGAGI. V was clipped by 2 bases and J by 15 bases, with 20 bases between them. The CDR3 totals 14 residues.

On this clonotype itself: One junction end does not reproduce the germline sequence, and a read error may be involved. This chain's CDR3 is CSVEDTGRGDEQYF. CDR3 bases: TGCAGCGTTGAAGATACAGGCCGCGGGGATGAGCAATATTTC. The chain is built from TRBV29-1 and TRBJ2-1; a possible D gene is TRBD2 (6 bases). Germline V gene data show CDR1 as SQVTM and CDR2 as ANQGSEA. The CDR3 extends over 14 amino acids.

Remarks on this clonotype: A much larger clone lies one base from this, so it may be a read error. V gene TRBV5-6 combines with J gene TRBJ1-2; 7 nucleotides align to TRBD1. Germline V lookup: CDR1 SGHDT, CDR2 YYEEEE. The CDR3 totals 11 residues. J was trimmed by 8 bases and V by 4 bases; bases with no gene match: 2. The CDR3 reads CASSMDRGYTF. The CDR3, as DNA: TGTGCCAGCAGCATGGACAGGGGCTACACCTTC. Combining the CDR3 with reference TRBV5-6 and TRBJ1-2 gives the whole variable domain DAGVTQSPTHLIKTRGQQVTLRCSPKSGHDTVSWYQQALGQGPQFIFQYYEEEERQRGNFPDRFSGHQFPNYSSELNVNALLLGDSALYLCASSMDRGYTFGSGTRLTVV.

A word on this clonotype: The junction and the germline gene differ at one end; a read error may be behind it. V gene TRBV12-3 or TRBV12-4 combines with J gene TRBJ2-1, with 11 bases that match TRBD2. The length of the CDR3 is 16 residues. The CDR3 here is CSSGSTSGSFHNEQFF. CDR3 in DNA: TGTTCCAGTGGCTCAACTAGCGGGAGTTTCCACAATGAGCAGTTCTTC.